The 23 T cell receptor beta chains reported below all come from one sample, sequenced in a study of technical replicates of blood from a handful of donors (dated by TCRdb to about 2017). Library generation was performed with the immunoSEQ multiplex PCR assay. This is the immuneACCESS table as TCRdb keeps it, with only in-frame sequences that have V and J called. A part of the clones is gone; compared with another copy, unresolved V genes explain less than half, and the rest is unexplained. This sample holds approximately 75,000 clones; 95% to 98% were observed only once. The leading ten clones occupy about 0.29% of the sample. The source material was T cells isolated from PBMCs. The receptors were sampled from a human donor in good health.

The rearrangement joins TRBV29-1 to TRBJ1-1; D gene ambiguous. The CDR3 totals 11 residues. The germline CDR1 and CDR2 sequences are SQVTM and ANQGSEA. This CDR3 reads CSSGGYTEAFF. CDR3 DNA sequence: TGCAGTTCAGGAGGGTACACTGAAGCTTTCTTT. The full variable domain, with the rest looked up from reference TRBV29-1 and TRBJ1-1, is SAVISQKPSRDICQRGTSLTIQCQVDSQVTMMFWYRQQPGQSLTLIATANQGSEATYESGFVIDKFPISRPNLTFSTLTVSNMSPEDSSIYLCSSGGYTEAFFGQGTRLTVV.

This rearrangement joins TRBV5-5 to TRBJ2-7; 8 nucleotides agree with TRBD1. Trimming cost V 6 bases and J 3 bases; bases outside gene matches: 11. The CDR3 spans 15 residues. CDR1 SGHKS and CDR2 YYEKEE come from the germline V gene (reference sequence). The CDR3 nucleotides are TGTGCCAGCAACCAGGGGGCGTCGTCCTTCTACGAGCAGTACTTC. Residues: CASNQGASSFYEQYF.

This clone was detected only once. The chain recombines TRBV7-2 with TRBJ2-7, with TRBD2 as a possible D gene (6 bases). V was clipped by 5 bases and J by 3 bases, with 17 bases between them. This CDR3 spans 15 amino acids. In germline, CDR1 is SGHTA, CDR2 FQGNSA. Here the CDR3 DNA reads TGTGCCAGCAGCCTCCATGGTGGCGGGGACTACGAGCAGTACTTC. The encoded protein is CASSLHGGGDYEQYF. Supplemented by reference TRBV7-2 and TRBJ2-7, the full variable domain reads GAGVSQSPSNKVTEKGKDVELRCDPISGHTALYWYRQSLGQGLEFLIYFQGNSAPDKSGLPSDRFSAERTGGSVSTLTIQRTQQEDSAVYLCASSLHGGGDYEQYFGPGTRLTVT.

V usage is TRBV9 and J usage is TRBJ2-7, with 7 positions matching TRBD1. The junction had 5 bases not matched to a gene; V was cut back by 3 bases and J by 2 bases. CDR1 SGDLS and CDR2 YYNGEE come from the germline V gene. The CDR3 spans 14 residues. The CDR3 region is CASSASGTAYEQYF. The CDR3 DNA reads as TGTGCCAGCAGCGCCTCTGGGACAGCCTACGAGCAGTACTTC.

J is TRBJ1-1 and V is TRBV28, with TRBD1 matching over 9 bases. This CDR3 spans 14 amino acids. Germline V gene sequence: CDR1 MDHEN, CDR2 SYDVKM. Trimming cost V 3 bases and J 5 bases; bases outside gene matches: 4. The CDR3 loop is CASSFGDRVTEAFF. The CDR3 DNA follows: TGTGCCAGCAGTTTTGGGGACAGGGTAACTGAAGCTTTCTTT.

The V call is TRBV7-9, the J call TRBJ1-3; D is possibly TRBD1 (6 bases). The CDR3 is 16 amino acids. The ends were cut back, 4 bases at V and 4 bases at J, with 17 bases in the middle. In germline, CDR1 is SEHNR, CDR2 FQNEAQ (reference sequence). The CDR3 region is CASSSVNTGFGNTIYF. CDR3 sequence (DNA): TGTGCCAGCAGCTCGGTAAATACAGGGTTCGGAAACACCATATATTTT. Drawing the rest from reference TRBV7-9 and TRBJ1-3, the complete variable domain is DTGVSQNPRHKITKRGQNVTFRCDPISEHNRLYWYRQTLGQGPEFLTYFQNEAQLEKSRLLSDRFSAERPKGSFSTLEIQRTEQGDSAMYLCASSSVNTGFGNTIYFGEGSWLTVV.

This chain uses TRBV5-5 with TRBJ1-2, with a weak D call TRBD1 (5 bases). CDR1 and CDR2 from the germline V gene are SGHKS and YYEKEE (reference sequence). V lost 0 bases and J lost 4, with 10 bases in between. CDR3 length: 14 residues. This chain's CDR3 is CASSLGGAGYGYTF. The CDR3 bases are TGTGCCAGCAGCTTGGGGGGCGCCGGCTATGGCTACACCTTC.

V and J are TRBV6-5 and TRBJ1-2; D remains unclear. The CDR3 extends over 13 amino acids. V lost 8 bases, J lost 0 bases, and 10 bases lay in between. The germline V gene encodes CDR1 MNHEY and CDR2 SVGAGI. As DNA, the CDR3 is TGTGCCAGCTCCGCGGGAGCTAACTATGGCTACACCTTC. It specifies CASSAGANYGYTF.

The V gene is TRBV18, the J gene TRBJ1-2, with 7 bases matching TRBD1. This CDR3 region has 13 residues. After removal of 6 bases from V and 4 bases from J, the junction contained 5 bases not matched to a gene. From germline, CDR1 is KGHSH and CDR2 LQKENI. This chain's CDR3 is CASSQDRAYGYTF. The CDR3 DNA reads TGTGCCAGCTCTCAAGACAGGGCCTATGGCTACACCTTC.

The chain joins TRBV6-6 to TRBJ1-2, with 7 bases identical to TRBD1. This CDR3 region has 14 residues. V shed 7 bases, J shed 4 bases, and the junction held 9 bases outside the gene matches. Germline CDR1 and CDR2: MNHNY and SVGAGI (reference sequence). This CDR3 reads CASNLRDRSYGYTF. The DNA of the CDR3 is TGTGCCAGCAACCTAAGGGACAGATCCTATGGCTACACCTTC.

The chain uses TRBV19 and TRBJ1-2, with unresolved D. The germline V gene has CDR1 LNHDA and CDR2 SQIVND (reference sequence). V was clipped by 3 bases and J by 2 bases, with 4 bases between them. The CDR3 spans 12 residues. CDR3 amino acids: CASSMTNYGYTF. The CDR3 nucleotides are TGTGCCAGTAGTATGACAAACTATGGCTACACCTTC.

This clone was recorded once. The genes are TRBV14 and TRBJ2-7; 9 positions match TRBD1. The junction had 6 bases not matched to a gene; V was cut back by 5 bases and J by 4 bases. CDR1 is SGHDN and CDR2 is FVKESK in the germline V gene. CDR3 length: 14 amino acids. The CDR3 DNA sequence: TGTGCCAGCAGCTACGGGACAGGGAAGTACGAGCAGTACTTC. Its protein product is CASSYGTGKYEQYF.

In its sample, this clone was seen a few times. The genes are TRBV5-1 and TRBJ1-1, with D tentatively TRBD1 (5 bases). Germline V gives CDR1 SGHRS, CDR2 YFSETQ. This CDR3 comprises 11 residues. V was shortened by 7 bases and J by 6 bases, with 10 bases between the two germline ends. CDR3 region: CASRQGAEAFF. CDR3 DNA: TGCGCCAGCCGCCAGGGTGCTGAAGCTTTCTTT.

V is TRBV15 and J is TRBJ2-7, with TRBD2 identical over 10 bases. The CDR3 is 19 residues long. Germline V gene lookup returns CDR1 LNHNV and CDR2 YYDKDF (reference sequence). After removal of 0 bases from V and 3 bases from J, the junction contained 14 bases not matched to a gene. Here the CDR3 DNA reads TGTGCCACCAGCAGAGATCAGTATTTAGGTCTAGCGGGAGTCTACGAGCAGTACTTC. It encodes CATSRDQYLGLAGVYEQYF.

This clone was seen just once. The rearrangement joins TRBV10-1 to TRBJ2-5, with D maybe TRBD1 (5 bases). The CDR3 has 14 residues. CDR1 is WNHNN and CDR2 is SYGVQD in the germline V gene (reference sequence). V was trimmed by 3 bases and J by 3 bases, leaving 11 bases between them. The CDR3 DNA reads as TGCGCCAGCAGTGAATCCCAGGACAAAGAGACCCAGTACTTC. Translation gives CASSESQDKETQYF.

The chain uses TRBV7-2 and TRBJ2-3; weak D call: TRBD2 (6 bases). In germline, CDR1 is SGHTA, CDR2 FQGNSA. The CDR3 spans 14 residues. V dropped 5 bases and J dropped 2 bases, with 11 bases sitting between them. The CDR3, as DNA: TGTGCCAGCAGCCCGGGACTGGTCACAGATACGCAGTATTTT. Translating it yields CASSPGLVTDTQYF.

The chain has TRBV6-5 and TRBJ2-7, with 9 bases identical to TRBD1. The trim removed 6 bases at V and 6 bases at J, leaving 9 bases unmatched. Germline V CDR1 and CDR2: MNHEY, SVGAGI. The CDR3 loop spans 14 amino acids. CDR3 bases: TGTGCCAGCAGACAGGACAGGGGCCAACTCGAGCAGTACTTC. Its protein is CASRQDRGQLEQYF.

The chain combines TRBV16 with TRBJ2-7, with 10 bases matching TRBD2. Trimming at V came to 4 bases and at J to 1 base, leaving 1 base not matched to a gene. This CDR3 comprises 14 residues. Germline V gene data show CDR1 as KGHSY and CDR2 as FQNENV. CDR3: CASSPTSGSYEQYF. CDR3 bases: TGTGCCAGCAGCCCGACTAGCGGGTCCTACGAGCAGTACTTC. Using reference TRBV16 and TRBJ2-7 for the parts outside the CDR3, the full variable domain is GEEVAQTPKHLVRGEGQKAKLYCAPIKGHSYVFWYQQVLKNEFKFLISFQNENVFDETGMPKERFSAKCLPNSPCSLEIQATKLEDSAVYFCASSPTSGSYEQYFGPGTRLTVT.

The chain links TRBV6-4 to TRBJ1-2; a possible D gene is TRBD1 (6 bases). The CDR3 consists of 13 residues. CDR1 is MRHNA, CDR2 SNTAGT, per germline. Trimming pared 5 bases from V and 4 bases from J, leaving 11 bases between. CDR3 coding DNA: TGTGCCAGCAGTCAGGACAGCTTCTATGGCTACACCTTC. Its translation is CASSQDSFYGYTF.

The chain employs TRBV10-3 and TRBJ1-3; 7 positions agree with TRBD1. V dropped 2 bases and J dropped 4; count of bases not matched to a gene: 5. There are 15 residues in the CDR3. CDR1 is ENHRY, CDR2 SYGVKD, per germline. The CDR3 sequence: CAISEVDRIGNTIYF. DNA of the CDR3: TGTGCCATCAGTGAGGTGGACAGGATCGGAAACACCATATATTTT.

This clone was detected once. The CDR3 DNA sequence: TGTGCCAGCAGTGAAAACAGGGAGAACACTGAAGCTTTCTTT. Protein: CASSENRENTEAFF. The chain uses TRBV25-1 and TRBJ1-1; possibly TRBD1 for D (6 bases). With 2 bases removed from V and 1 base from J, the gap between germline ends came to 8 bases. Germline CDR1 is MGHDK and CDR2 is SYGVNS. The CDR3 is made up of 14 amino acids.

The genes are TRBV19 and TRBJ1-2; TRBD1 might be the D (5 bases). The V end was cut by 5 bases, the J end by 2 bases, with 18 bases between. The germline V gene encodes CDR1 LNHDA and CDR2 SQIVND (reference sequence). The CDR3 spans 16 residues. CDR3: CASSSISGESNYGYTF. Here the CDR3 DNA reads TGTGCCAGTAGTTCGATCTCGGGGGAATCAAACTATGGCTACACCTTC.

Notes on this clone: Other DNA sequences in the sample encode the same CDR3. J is TRBJ2-7 and V is TRBV4-1; a possible D gene is TRBD2 (5 bases). Germline V gives CDR1 MGHRA, CDR2 YSYEKL. The CDR3 length is 14 residues. V was trimmed by 1 base and J by 2 bases, leaving 9 bases between them. CDR3: CASSQVSGTYEQYF. The CDR3 coding sequence is TGCGCCAGCAGCCAAGTTTCGGGGACCTACGAGCAGTACTTC.